This is a list of T cell receptor beta chains from one sample in a study of cytomegalovirus exposure and HLA in healthy donors. Assay used: immunoSEQ multiplex PCR; TCRdb lists only in-frame clones, some missing. The sample consists of 150,000 to 200,000 clones, approximately 80% of them appearing once. The sample was PBMCs. All receptors derive from a woman in her late teens or twenties in good health and CMV-seronegative. CDR3s include the opening cysteine and the closing phenylalanine or tryptophan. The D gene is left open where the match is weak. Clone size appears in some rows only: once, few, many, or a class for an expanded clone.

TRBD2 | TRBJ2-7 | - | TRBV5-6 | TGTGCCAGCAGCCCCATCCCGGGACTAGCCTACGAGCAGTACTTC | CASSPIPGLAYEQYF
- | TRBJ1-1 | few | TRBV5-1 | TGCGCCAGTACGACGGGAATGAACACTGAAGCTTTCTTT | CASTTGMNTEAFF
- | TRBJ1-4 | - | TRBV27 | TGTGCCAGCAGTTTCTCCGGGACACCGGCCTCAACTAATGAAAAACTGTTTTTT | CASSFSGTPASTNEKLFF
TRBD1 | TRBJ2-2 | - | TRBV12-5 | TGTGCTAGTGGCCAGGGGGCCGGGGAGCTGTTTTTT | CASGQGAGELFF
- | TRBJ1-2 | - | TRBV9 | TGTGCCAGCAAGAGGGATTCAGAGCTATATGGCTACACCTTC | CASKRDSELYGYTF
- | TRBJ2-1 | - | TRBV7-3 | TGTGCCAGCAGCCTTGACCCTGGGCGAGTTGGTGAGCAGTTCTTC | CASSLDPGRVGEQFF
- | TRBJ2-5 | - | TRBV10-1 | TGCGCCAGCAGTGTCCGACCCAGGGGTGGGACCCAGTACTTC | CASSVRPRGGTQYF
TRBD1 | TRBJ1-5 | - | TRBV19 | TGTGCCAGTAGTGCCAGGGTAGGGGGCCCAAATCAGCCCCAGCATTTT | CASSARVGGPNQPQHF
- | TRBJ1-1 | - | TRBV27 | TGTGCCAGCAGTTTATTCCAGGGTTTGAGGACTGAAGCTTTCTTT | CASSLFQGLRTEAFF
- | TRBJ2-7 | few | TRBV9 | TGTGCCAGCAGCGTAGGCGCCCTATTCCCGTACGAGCAGTACTTC | CASSVGALFPYEQYF
- | TRBJ2-2 | - | TRBV7-9 | TGTTCCAGCAGCTCTTACAGGGTCTCCGGGGAGCTGTTTTTT | CSSSSYRVSGELFF
- | TRBJ1-2 | once | TRBV6-5 | TGTGCCAGCAACCCCAGTGGTCGTGACTATGGCTACACCTTC | CASNPSGRDYGYTF
TRBD2 | TRBJ2-4 | - | TRBV30 | TGTGCCTGGAGTGTACCGGGGGGGCAAAGCATTCAGTACTTC | CAWSVPGGQSIQYF
TRBD1 | TRBJ1-1 | - | TRBV6-1 | TGTGCCGGGTTAGGGGGCAGCAGGAACACTGAAGCTTTCTTT | CAGLGGSRNTEAFF
TRBD2 | TRBJ2-5 | - | TRBV2 | TGTGCCAGCAGTGAAACGGCGGCTAGCGGGGGCAAGACCCAGTACTTC | CASSETAASGGKTQYF
TRBD1 | TRBJ2-3 | - | TRBV29-1 | TGCAGCGTTGAGGGACAGGGGACAGATACGCAGTATTTT | CSVEGQGTDTQYF